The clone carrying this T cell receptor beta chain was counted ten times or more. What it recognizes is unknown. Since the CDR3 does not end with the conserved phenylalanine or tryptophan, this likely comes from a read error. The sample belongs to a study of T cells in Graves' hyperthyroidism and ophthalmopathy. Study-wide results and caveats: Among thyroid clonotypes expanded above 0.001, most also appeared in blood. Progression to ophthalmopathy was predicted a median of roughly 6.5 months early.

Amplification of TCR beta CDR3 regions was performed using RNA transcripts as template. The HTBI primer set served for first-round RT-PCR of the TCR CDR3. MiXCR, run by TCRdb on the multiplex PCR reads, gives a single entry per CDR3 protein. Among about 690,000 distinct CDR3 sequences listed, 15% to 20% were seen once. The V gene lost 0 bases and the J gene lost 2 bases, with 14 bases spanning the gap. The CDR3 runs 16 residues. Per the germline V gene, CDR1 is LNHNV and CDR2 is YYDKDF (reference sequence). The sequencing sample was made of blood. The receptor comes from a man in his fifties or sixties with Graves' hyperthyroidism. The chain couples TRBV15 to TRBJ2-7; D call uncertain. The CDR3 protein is CATSRDRDLRTYEQYL. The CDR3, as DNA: TGTGCCACCAGCAGAGATAGGGATCTTAGGACCTACGAGCAGTACCTC.